The 22 T cell receptor beta chains in this list originate from one sample, sequenced in a study of PD-L1 blockade in urothelial cancer. The data were produced by immunoSEQ multiplex PCR, yet TCRdb's version contains in-frame clones alone and is incomplete. Altogether some 87,000 clones are present, around 87% being singletons, with the ten largest covering roughly 2%. The sample's time point: pretreatment peripheral blood. The sequencing here drew on PBMCs, taken around atezolizumab (anti-PD-L1) treatment. Source of these receptors: a man between 60 and 75 years old with urothelial cancer.

This chain uses TRBV7-8 with TRBJ2-7, with a possible D match to TRBD2 (7 bases). V dropped 5 bases and J dropped 5 bases, with 16 bases sitting between them. Germline lookup yields CDR1 SGHVS and CDR2 FQNEAQ. CDR3 size: 14 residues. The CDR3 region has the DNA TGTGCCAGCAGCCTCGTAGGGGGGGGAGACGAGCAGTACTTC. This translates into CASSLVGGGDEQYF.

The chain links TRBV6-1 to TRBJ1-5; 7 positions agree with TRBD1. V dropped 4 bases and J dropped 5; count of bases not matched to a gene: 2. This CDR3 region has 13 residues. Germline V gene sequence: CDR1 MNHNS, CDR2 SASEGT. The CDR3, as DNA: TGTGCCAGCAGTGGGACAGGAGATCAGCCCCAGCATTTT. Translating gives CASSGTGDQPQHF.

The rearrangement uses TRBV28 and TRBJ2-5; D is possibly TRBD2 (5 bases). Trimming pared 5 bases from V and 5 bases from J, leaving 18 bases between. The CDR3 contains 15 residues. Germline V gene sequence: CDR1 MDHEN, CDR2 SYDVKM. The CDR3 protein is CASSGRSGPKETQYF. As DNA, the CDR3 is TGTGCCAGCAGTGGGAGAAGCGGCCCTAAGGAGACCCAGTACTTC.

V usage is TRBV9 and J usage is TRBJ2-3; the match to TRBD2 covers 7 bases. The CDR3 runs to 16 residues. Germline CDR1 SGDLS, CDR2 YYNGEE. With 4 bases clipped from V and 0 bases from J, the junction kept 8 bases outside the gene matches. The CDR3 DNA reads as TGTGCCAGCAGCCCTAGTGGGGGGGGAAGCACAGATACGCAGTATTTT. Translating gives CASSPSGGGSTDTQYF.

J is TRBJ1-1 and V is TRBV5-6; 11 bases map to TRBD1. Germline CDR1 reads SGHDT; CDR2 reads YYEEEE. This CDR3 contains 16 residues. Trimming removed 4 bases from V and 1 base from J; junction bases left unmatched: 6. Here the CDR3 DNA reads TGTGCCAGCAGCCCGGGACAGGGGGTCGGGAACACTGAAGCTTTCTTT. The encoded protein is CASSPGQGVGNTEAFF.

The chain couples TRBV28 to TRBJ2-3; D perhaps matches TRBD1 (6 bases). There are 16 residues in the CDR3. Germline lookup yields CDR1 MDHEN and CDR2 SYDVKM. The V gene lost 5 bases and the J gene lost 5 bases, with 20 bases spanning the gap. CDR3 nucleotide sequence: TGTGCCAGCAGTGCCCATTCAGGGGCCGGAGGAGATACGCAGTATTTT. This encodes CASSAHSGAGGDTQYF.

The V and J genes are TRBV2 and TRBJ2-3, with TRBD2 matching 7 bases. The CDR3 contains 14 residues. The germline gives CDR1 SNHLY, CDR2 FYNNEI. Trimming took 11 bases from V and 0 from J; bases not matched to a gene: 8. This CDR3 is CACSLATSTDTQYF. CDR3 in DNA: TGTGCCTGCTCACTAGCGACTAGCACAGATACGCAGTATTTT.

This rearrangement joins TRBV2 to TRBJ2-1; 9 nucleotides match TRBD2. Germline CDR1 is SNHLY and CDR2 is FYNNEI. CDR3 length: 19 amino acids. V lost 0 bases, J lost 1 base, and 10 bases stayed unmatched. The DNA for the CDR3 is TGTGCCAGCAGTGAAGCGCTAGGCGGGAGGGGATTTTCCTACAATGAGCAGTTCTTC. As protein: CASSEALGGRGFSYNEQFF.

The V gene is TRBV19, the J gene TRBJ2-7; D perhaps matches TRBD2 (5 bases). Germline CDR1 and CDR2: LNHDA and SQIVND (reference sequence). The germline V and J ends were trimmed by 8 bases and 2 bases, with 13 bases remaining between them. The CDR3 has 13 residues. The CDR3 sequence: CASSPGRTYEQYF. The CDR3, as DNA: TGTGCCAGTTCCCCGGGAAGGACCTACGAGCAGTACTTC.

CDR3 sequence reads: CASSESLGSMALHF. As DNA, the CDR3 is TGTGCCAGCAGTGAATCGCTGGGGAGTATGGCCCTCCACTTT. The J gene is TRBJ1-6, the V gene TRBV6-1; D is undetermined. In germline, CDR1 is MNHNS, CDR2 SASEGT. The V and J ends lost 2 bases and 14 bases respectively, with 16 bases between them. This CDR3 comprises 14 residues.

The chain combines TRBV25-1 with TRBJ1-2, with 12 bases matching TRBD1. The V gene end was trimmed by 9 bases and the J gene end by 5 bases; junction bases not matched to a gene: 4. The germline V gene encodes CDR1 MGHDK and CDR2 SYGVNS. The CDR3 extends over 13 amino acids. The CDR3 is CASGTGGAYGYTF. The CDR3 nucleotides are TGTGCCAGTGGGACAGGGGGCGCGTATGGCTACACCTTC.

The rearrangement links TRBV7-9 to TRBJ1-1; D not resolved. The CDR3 has 13 amino acids. Germline V gene data show CDR1 as SEHNR and CDR2 as FQNEAQ (reference sequence). The germline V and J ends were trimmed by 2 bases and 1 base, with 5 bases remaining between them. The CDR3 coding sequence is TGTGCCAGCAGCTTAACACCGAACACTGAAGCTTTCTTT. This translates into CASSLTPNTEAFF.

DNA of the CDR3: TGTGCCAGTATCGCAGAAAATGAAAAACTGTTTTTT. This encodes CASIAENEKLFF. V and J are TRBV19 and TRBJ1-4, with unresolved D. The CDR3 is made up of 12 amino acids. V lost 7 bases and J lost 5, with 8 bases in between. Germline-derived CDR1 and CDR2 are LNHDA and SQIVND (reference sequence).

CDR3 DNA sequence: TGTGCCAGCAGTCGTAATTGGGCTAACTACGAGCAGTACTTC. As protein: CASSRNWANYEQYF. The rearrangement joins TRBV7-2 to TRBJ2-7; no definite D call. In germline, CDR1 is SGHTA, CDR2 FQGNSA. Trimming took off 6 bases at V and 3 bases at J, with 15 bases between the two ends. The CDR3 spans 14 residues.

V usage is TRBV29-1 and J usage is TRBJ2-3, with a possible D match to TRBD1 (6 bases). The V end lost 3 bases, the J end lost 2 bases, and 18 bases lay between the germline ends. The CDR3 consists of 16 residues. Germline lookup yields CDR1 SQVTM and CDR2 ANQGSEA. As DNA, the CDR3 is TGCAGCGTTGAGTATATGAACGACAGGAACACAGATACGCAGTATTTT. This codes for CSVEYMNDRNTDTQYF.

This chain links TRBV27 with TRBJ2-1; a weak D match, TRBD1 (5 bases). The V end lost 3 bases, the J end lost 6 bases, and 12 bases lay between the germline ends. This CDR3 region has 14 residues. From germline, CDR1 is MNHEY and CDR2 SMNVEV (reference sequence). CDR3 in DNA: TGTGCCAGCAGTTTTGGCAGGGCGGTCAATGAGCAGTTCTTC. This codes for CASSFGRAVNEQFF.

The chain couples TRBV2 to TRBJ1-4; 8 nucleotides match TRBD1. CDR3 length: 16 residues. In germline, CDR1 is SNHLY, CDR2 FYNNEI. With 6 bases clipped from V and 0 bases from J, the junction kept 6 bases outside the gene matches. This chain's CDR3 is CASRRDRTATNEKLFF. DNA for the CDR3: TGTGCCAGCAGACGGGACAGGACCGCAACTAATGAAAAACTGTTTTTT.

The V call is TRBV5-1, the J call TRBJ2-7; 8 bases map to TRBD1. V lost 4 bases and J lost 4; bases outside the gene matches: 7. The CDR3 extends over 14 amino acids. The germline gives CDR1 SGHRS, CDR2 YFSETQ. This CDR3 reads CASSMQGANYEQYF. The CDR3 bases are TGCGCCAGCAGCATGCAGGGGGCCAATTACGAGCAGTACTTC. The whole variable domain, remainder taken from reference TRBV5-1 and TRBJ2-7, is KAGVTQTPRYLIKTRGQQVTLSCSPISGHRSVSWYQQTPGQGLQFLFEYFSETQRNKGNFPGRFSGRQFSNSRSEMNVSTLELGDSALYLCASSMQGANYEQYFGPGTRLTVT.

The chain combines TRBV29-1 with TRBJ2-1, with 9 bases that match TRBD1. Germline CDR1 reads SQVTM; CDR2 reads ANQGSEA. The CDR3 is 13 amino acids. V lost 3 bases, J lost 5 bases, and 2 bases stayed unmatched. The CDR3 loop reads CSVEWTGDNEQFF. As DNA, the CDR3 is TGCAGCGTTGAGTGGACAGGGGACAATGAGCAGTTCTTC.

The chain recombines TRBV7-8 with TRBJ2-3; 14 bases align to TRBD2. The junction had 8 bases not matched to a gene; V was cut back by 5 bases and J by 1 base. This CDR3 comprises 18 residues. Germline loops: CDR1 SGHVS, CDR2 FQNEAQ. The CDR3 protein is CASSRQTSGRAGTDTQYF. DNA for the CDR3: TGTGCCAGCAGCCGTCAGACTAGCGGGAGGGCCGGCACAGATACGCAGTATTTT.

This clone was observed once. The chain carries TRBV7-3 and TRBJ2-1, with 14 bases aligning to TRBD2. The CDR3 contains 20 residues. V lost 1 base and J lost 8; bases outside the gene matches: 16. Looked up from germline, CDR1 is SGHTA and CDR2 is FQGTGA. In nucleotides, the CDR3 is TGTGCCAGCAGCTTAAGCGTGGGACTAGCGGGAGCGGGCCATTACGATGAGCAGTTCTTC. Translating it yields CASSLSVGLAGAGHYDEQFF.

This chain links TRBV4-2 with TRBJ1-5, with D unresolved. The CDR3 totals 16 residues. V dropped 1 base and J dropped 0 bases, with 10 bases sitting between them. CDR1 and CDR2 (germline): LGHNA, YNFKEQ. CDR3 DNA sequence: TGTGCCAGCAGCCAAGGGCAGTACAATAGCAATCAGCCCCAGCATTTT. Translating gives CASSQGQYNSNQPQHF.